Listed below are T cell receptor beta chains from one sample, sequenced in a study of T cell changes during pregnancy in multiple sclerosis. The assay was immunoSEQ multiplex PCR, and TCRdb's table has in-frame clones only and misses some. The data contain 65,000 to 75,000 clones, around nine tenths of them singletons. The sequencing used peripheral blood, collected after pregnancy. These receptors were collected from a female donor in good health, enrolled as a control in a pregnancy study. Each CDR3 is given with its conserved first and last residue. A D gene is named only where the DNA matches it firmly. The size of a clone is reported for some rows only, either as once, few or many, or as a class for expanded clones.

V gene	D gene	J gene	CDR3 length	clone size	CDR3 DNA	CDR3 protein
TRBV5-1	TRBD1	TRBJ2-4	14	.	TGCGCCAGCAGCTCAGGGGGAGCCAAAAACATTCAGTACTTC	CASSSGGAKNIQYF
TRBV5-1	.	TRBJ2-3	15	.	TGCGCCAGCAGCTTGGCCGCCAGAAGTGGCGATACGCAGTATTTT	CASSLAARSGDTQYF
TRBV6-5	.	TRBJ1-5	13	few	TGTGCCAGCAGTGCCCAACAGAATCAGCCCCAGCATTTT	CASSAQQNQPQHF
TRBV9	TRBD2	TRBJ2-5	15	.	TGTGCCAGCAGCGTACTAGCGGGAGGACAAGAGACCCAGTACTTC	CASSVLAGGQETQYF
TRBV18	TRBD2	TRBJ2-3	14	.	TGTGCCAGGGCGACTAGCGGGGGTGCAGATACGCAGTATTTT	CARATSGGADTQYF
TRBV30	.	TRBJ2-7	15	.	TGTGCCTGGAGTGGAACACCGCCCCCTCCTTACGAGCAGTACTTC	CAWSGTPPPPYEQYF
TRBV19	.	TRBJ2-1	12	.	TGTGCCAGTAAAGGGGCCTCCAATGAGCAGTTCTTC	CASKGASNEQFF
TRBV14	TRBD1	TRBJ2-2	15	.	TGTGCCAGCAGCTTGCGACAGGGGGCCGGCGGGGAGCTGTTTTTT	CASSLRQGAGGELFF
TRBV13	.	TRBJ2-7	17	.	TGTGCCAGCAGCTTGAAGGGTTGGCGGGGGCCAACCTACGAGCAGTACTTC	CASSLKGWRGPTYEQYF
TRBV7-2	TRBD2	TRBJ2-7	15	.	TGTGCCAGCAGCTCCTCTAGCGGTTTCTCCTACGAGCAGTACTTC	CASSSSSGFSYEQYF
TRBV7-2	TRBD2	TRBJ2-5	15	.	TGTGCCAGCAGCTTAGTACTAGCGGGCCAAGAGACCCAGTACTTC	CASSLVLAGQETQYF
TRBV5-1	TRBD1	TRBJ2-1	15	.	TGCGCCAGCAGCTGGGACAGCCCCGGCAGGATTGAGCAGTTCTTC	CASSWDSPGRIEQFF
TRBV28	.	TRBJ2-1	14	.	TGTGCCAGCACCCTAGGTTGGGGGGACAATGAGCAGTTCTTC	CASTLGWGDNEQFF
TRBV29-1	.	TRBJ2-7	14	.	TGCAGCGTTGAAGGATCAACCGGTTCCTACGAGCAGTACTTC	CSVEGSTGSYEQYF
TRBV18	.	TRBJ2-7	12	.	TGTGCCAGCTCACCAGGCGGTAGCGAGCAGTACTTC	CASSPGGSEQYF
TRBV4-1	TRBD2	TRBJ2-1	17	.	TGCGCCAGCAGCCAATCTCGGAGCCTAGCGGGGTACAATGAGCAGTTCTTC	CASSQSRSLAGYNEQFF
TRBV11-2	.	TRBJ2-2	17	.	TGTGCCAGCAGCTTAGATCGCGTGCAGGGAACCACCGGGGAGCTGTTTTTT	CASSLDRVQGTTGELFF
TRBV29-1	.	TRBJ1-4	14	.	TGCAGCGTGGGAGGGTTGGCCACTAATGAAAAACTGTTTTTT	CSVGGLATNEKLFF
TRBV2	TRBD1	TRBJ2-5	17	.	TGTGCCAGCAGCCCCTCCGGGACAGGGACGTACCAAGAGACCCAGTACTTC	CASSPSGTGTYQETQYF
TRBV29-1	TRBD2	TRBJ2-1	16	.	TGCAGCGTTGTTGACGGGGGGGCGAGCTCCTACAATGAGCAGTTCTTC	CSVVDGGASSYNEQFF
TRBV4-2	TRBD2	TRBJ2-7	17	.	TGTGCCAGCAGCCAAGAAGGTGCAGCGGGAGGGGTATACGAGCAGTACTTC	CASSQEGAAGGVYEQYF
TRBV25-1	TRBD2	TRBJ2-7	15	.	TGTGCCAGCAGCCCTAGCGGGGGATTCTCCTACGAGCAGTACTTC	CASSPSGGFSYEQYF
TRBV5-1	.	TRBJ1-6	13	few	TGCGCCAGCTCCTCGGGGTATAATTCACCCCTCCACTTT	CASSSGYNSPLHF
TRBV7-9	.	TRBJ1-1	12	.	TGTGCCAGCAGCTCTCGACAGGCTGAAGCTTTCTTT	CASSSRQAEAFF
TRBV14	TRBD1	TRBJ1-2	18	.	TGTGCCAGCAGCCAAGAATTCCTCACCGACAGGGGAGGCTATGGCTACACCTTC	CASSQEFLTDRGGYGYTF
TRBV6-6	.	TRBJ2-7	14	few	TGTGCCAGCAGGACCGGGACTTCCACCTACGAGCAGTACTTC	CASRTGTSTYEQYF
TRBV28	TRBD2	TRBJ2-7	17	.	TGTGCCAGCAGTCAACTACGACTAGCGGGGTATTCCTACGAGCAGTACTTC	CASSQLRLAGYSYEQYF
TRBV10-2	TRBD1	TRBJ1-4	14	.	TGCGCCAGCTCCCCGACAGGGGATGGTGAAAAACTGTTTTTT	CASSPTGDGEKLFF
TRBV5-1	.	TRBJ2-5	14	.	TGCGCCAGCAGCGGAGGGGGGGTTTCGGAGACCCAGTACTTC	CASSGGGVSETQYF
TRBV15	.	TRBJ2-3	15	.	TGTGCCACCCTGCCGACACCGGGGGACACAGATACGCAGTATTTT	CATLPTPGDTDTQYF
TRBV28	.	TRBJ2-7	15	once	TGTGCCAGCAGTTTCCCGACTGGTTCAAAATACGAGCAGTACTTC	CASSFPTGSKYEQYF
TRBV18	.	TRBJ1-4	12	.	TGTGCCAGCTCACCACGGGGCGAAAAACTGTTTTTT	CASSPRGEKLFF
TRBV29-1	TRBD1	TRBJ1-2	13	.	TGCAGCGTTGATGAGGACAGGGACTATGGCTACACCTTC	CSVDEDRDYGYTF
TRBV11-1	.	TRBJ1-2	14	.	TGTGCCAGCAGTTCCCGAACGGGAAATTATGGCTACACCTTC	CASSSRTGNYGYTF